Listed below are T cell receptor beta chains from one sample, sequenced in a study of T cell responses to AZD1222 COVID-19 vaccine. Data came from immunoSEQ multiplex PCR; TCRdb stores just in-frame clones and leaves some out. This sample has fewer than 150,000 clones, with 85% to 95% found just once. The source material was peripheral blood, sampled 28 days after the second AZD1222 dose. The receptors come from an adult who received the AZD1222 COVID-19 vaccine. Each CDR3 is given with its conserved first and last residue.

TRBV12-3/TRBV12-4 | CASSVRTDTEAFF
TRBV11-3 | CASSLAEGRGDGYTF
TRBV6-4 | CASTPDSGGAGELFF
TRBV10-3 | CAIKAGGGNNQPQHF
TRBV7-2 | CASSLGQGGSNQPQHF
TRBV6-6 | CASRTDRAHGYTF
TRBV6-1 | CASSEALRFSETQYF
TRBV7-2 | CASNLGQAGQFF
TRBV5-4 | CASRQQSNTEAFF
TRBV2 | CASSSGTGDYGYTF
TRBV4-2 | CASSQRGRETQYF
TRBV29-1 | CSVEPSRGSPLHF
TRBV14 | CASSQDWGTFPYEQYF
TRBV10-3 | CAISEGMEETQYF
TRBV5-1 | CASSLGAVYEQYF
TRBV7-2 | CASSYGLARGDTQYF
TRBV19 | CASSTGLDILGGYTF
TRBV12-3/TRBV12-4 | CASGHRGRAFF
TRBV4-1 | CASSQVQVGGYTF
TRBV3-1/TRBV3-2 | CASSQVPSYNEQFF
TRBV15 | CATSRGAGPTYEQYF
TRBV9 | CASSADRGGYEQYF
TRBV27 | CASSFPKAFF
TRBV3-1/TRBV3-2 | CASSQEDQPQHF
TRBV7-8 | CASRTDRFGDYGYTF
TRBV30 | CAWSEQGAGNQPQHF
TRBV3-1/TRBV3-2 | CASSQDRTGGGNQPQHF
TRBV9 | CASGDPGRNTIYF
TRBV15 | CATSRDSGRNTIYF
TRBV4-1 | CASSQDWDRSSGNTIYF
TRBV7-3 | CASSESGAVDEQFF
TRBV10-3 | CAIGAGQGAFGYTF
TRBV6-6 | CASSQGATNEKLFF
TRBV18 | CASSLQVRQEAFF
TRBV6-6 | CASRRDRFSYNSPLHF